This note documents a single T cell receptor beta chain sequence. It has no known antigen specificity. Base qualities are missing; no much larger clone stands one base away. The data originate from a study of lymphopenia after photon versus proton radiotherapy (dated by TCRdb to between 2018 and 2020). In the study overall: The immunological effects of photon versus proton radiation therapy were compared in patients with gastrointestinal tumors who developed high-grade lymphopenia. The approximately 20 patients in the cohort had gastrointestinal tumors, were treated with either photon or proton therapy, and subsequently developed lymphopenia. The goal of the study was to describe how the two radiation modalities differ in their effects on the immune system.

Libraries were prepared through the immunoSEQ multiplex PCR assay. T cell repertoires were profiled with deep sequencing of rearranged TCR beta loci together with multiparametric flow cytometry. The immuneACCESS repertoire file appears here via TCRdb, limited to in-frame rearrangements. These files lack a portion of the clones; in checked studies, under half of the deficit traces to unresolved V genes, and the cause of the others is not known. This sample lists 30,000 to 40,000 clones; about 80% were detected once. About 14% of the sample is in the top ten clones. Inclusive of the bounding cysteine and phenylalanine, the CDR3 is 17 residues long. CDR3 DNA only is kept here, 51 bases in frame from base 1. CDR1 is given as SGHDN and CDR2 as FVKESK, both from the germline V gene. V loses 3 bases of germline sequence and J loses 6 bases, and the interval between the two ends is 18 bases. On the study overall, not on this receptor specifically: During treatment, patients who received photon therapy lost naive T cells and TCR diversity and gained effector/memory populations, whereas patients who received proton therapy remained relatively stable. Across the cohort, an inverse correlation was found between a larger post-nadir drop in TCR diversity and overall survival time among patients who died. The authors looked at the survival association only in patients who died, and they framed better survival with proton therapy as a possibility rather than a demonstrated result. After the lymphocyte count nadir, photon-treated repertoires showed oligoclonal expansion, especially of CD8+ Temra cells, which drove the drop in diversity.

This specimen consisted of peripheral blood, obtained from a patient treated with proton-based radiotherapy. This chain joins TRBV14 to TRBJ1-6, and possibly TRBD1, on 5 matching bases. The source of this sequence is a woman between 70 and 85 years old with pancreatic cancer. The base sequence is TGTGCCAGCAGCCACTTCAACGGGGGACGGTCTAATTCACCCCTCCACTTT. Its protein reads: CASSHFNGGRSNSPLHF.